Described below is a single T cell receptor (beta chain) sequence and its context. Germline assignment: CDR1 SGHRS and CDR2 YFSETQ. The CDR3 is 15 amino acids. The V gene end was trimmed by 0 bases and the J gene end by 6 bases; junction bases not matched to a gene: 4. Under the authors' procedure: Nucleated cell number was recorded as an estimate derived from reference gene primer amplification. Only in-frame clones appear in the TCRdb table, and some are missing; sequencing was by immunoSEQ multiplex PCR. That table gives V, J and clone size, and the DNA gave D and trimming. This table holds approximately 210,000 clones, around 89% found once. The sample comes from a study of blood T cell repertoires in COVID-19. About the research overall: Researchers got acute and convalescent COVID-19 samples from the United States, Italy and Spain. T cells, B-cell-depleted T cells, or PBMCs provided the cDNA or gDNA that served as material.

This chain connects TRBV5-1 to TRBJ2-1, with TRBD2 matching 9 bases. Sequencing used peripheral blood. The source of this sequence is a man between 65 and 79 years old with acute or convalescent COVID-19. CDR3: CASSLDTSGFNEQFF. In DNA, the CDR3 is TGCGCCAGCAGCTTGGATACTAGCGGGTTCAATGAGCAGTTCTTC.